In this sample, the clone carrying this T cell receptor (beta chain) turned up a few times. The antigen remains unidentified. Trimming at V came to 7 bases and at J to 2 bases, leaving 9 bases not matched to a gene. The germline gives CDR1 MNHEY, CDR2 SVGEGT. This CDR3 is built from 15 residues. The record originates from a study of immune heterogeneity within non-small cell lung tumors. Study-level background: There were a few squamous cell carcinomas, approximately 9 non-squamous carcinomas and 1 tumor not otherwise specified.

Study-wide findings and caveats: Recurrence of the same dominant CDR3 beta clonotypes was seen across tumor sites within a patient, and site-unique high-frequency clones were present alongside them. Each patient largely had their own distinct set of high-frequency T-cell receptor beta clonotypes.

Multiplex PCR amplified TCR beta CDR3 with 32 V and 13 J primers. From the multiplex PCR reads, TCRdb called clonotypes with MiXCR, one entry per CDR3 protein. The sample lists 15,000 to 20,000 distinct CDR3 sequences, approximately 26% occurring once. The template for each sample was around 540 ng of genomic DNA, which had been extracted from bulk tumor tissue. Biopsies, several per primary tumor and spaced far apart, were collected during surgery. Newly diagnosed with untreated non-small cell lung cancer, the patients underwent curative surgery. The donor pool consisted of newly diagnosed non-small cell lung cancer patients who were having surgery with curative intent.

Input material: lung tumor tissue. This receptor was obtained from a man aged 40-49 years with non-small cell lung cancer. The chain combines TRBV6-2 or TRBV6-3 with TRBJ2-5, with 8 positions matching TRBD1. CDR3 amino acids: CASNRRQGSQETQYF. As DNA, the CDR3 is TGTGCCAGCAATCGCCGACAGGGGAGTCAAGAGACCCAGTACTTC.